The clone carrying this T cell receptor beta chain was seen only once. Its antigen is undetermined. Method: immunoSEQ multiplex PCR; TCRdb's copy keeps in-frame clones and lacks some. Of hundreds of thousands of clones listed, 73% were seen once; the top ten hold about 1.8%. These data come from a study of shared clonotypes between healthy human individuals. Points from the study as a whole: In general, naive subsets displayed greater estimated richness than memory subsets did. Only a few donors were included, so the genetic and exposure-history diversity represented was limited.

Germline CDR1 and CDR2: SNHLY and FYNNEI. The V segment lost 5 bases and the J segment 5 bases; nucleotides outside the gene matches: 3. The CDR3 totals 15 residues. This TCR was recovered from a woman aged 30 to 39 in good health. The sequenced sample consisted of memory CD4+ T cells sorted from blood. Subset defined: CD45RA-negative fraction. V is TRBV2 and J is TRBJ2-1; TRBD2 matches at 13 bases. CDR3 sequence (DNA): TGTGCCAGCAGTCCGGGACTAGCGGGAAACAATGAGCAGTTCTTC. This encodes CASSPGLAGNNEQFF.